The present T cell receptor (beta chain) was sequenced within a study of T-cell memory formation after mild COVID-19. Points on this clonotype: The antigen remains undetermined.

The V gene lost 4 bases and the J gene lost 3 bases, with 16 bases spanning the gap. Per the germline V gene, CDR1 is MNHEY and CDR2 is SVGEGT. CDR3 size: 16 residues. Study-wide findings and caveats: Day 15 to 85 contracting clones showed balanced CD4/CD8; day 15 to 37 expanders favored CD4+. Within pre-infection memory, some responding clones were found, suggesting cross-reactive memory joined. Contracting CD4+ clones lay largely in CM and EM, with CD8+ ones residing in EMRA.

One entry per CDR3 protein results from TCRdb running MiXCR on the 5' RACE reads. The table includes under 300,000 distinct CDR3 sequences, 15% to 20% detected once. The receptor was isolated from a man aged 18 to 30 who had mild COVID-19 (a few samples of this study predate the infection). Cell type and time point are not known. The V and J genes are TRBV6-2 or TRBV6-3 and TRBJ1-5, with D possibly matching TRBD1 (6 bases). Sequences were obtained from PBMCs or a T cell subset sorted from them (not recorded which). CDR3 coding DNA: TGTGCCAGCAGTTCACCTGGACAGAAGCTCAATCAGCCCCAGCATTTT. Translation: CASSSPGQKLNQPQHF.